The present entry profiles one T cell receptor (beta chain) with its context. Antigen specificity is unknown. Germline CDR1 is GTSNPN and CDR2 is SVGIG (reference sequence). This CDR3 has 15 residues. V dropped 4 bases and J dropped 6; count of bases not matched to a gene: 12. The PCR used 60 Vbeta and 13 Jbeta primers. Sequencing was performed with immunoSEQ multiplex PCR; in TCRdb, only in-frame clones are kept and a portion is missing. The sample lists just over 200,000 clones; 82% were seen once. The data are from a study of cytomegalovirus exposure and HLA in healthy donors. Notes on the study in general: Researchers reported in a later analysis that a missense DCLRE1C variant was tied to TCR beta V- and J-gene trimming.

V is TRBV30 and J is TRBJ2-1; 7 nucleotides align to TRBD2. Input material: PBMCs. This clonotype was obtained from a woman aged 40 to 50 in good health and CMV-seronegative. CDR3 sequence reads: CAWNGLAVFGNEQFF. CDR3 in DNA: TGTGCCTGGAATGGCCTAGCGGTTTTTGGCAATGAGCAGTTCTTC.